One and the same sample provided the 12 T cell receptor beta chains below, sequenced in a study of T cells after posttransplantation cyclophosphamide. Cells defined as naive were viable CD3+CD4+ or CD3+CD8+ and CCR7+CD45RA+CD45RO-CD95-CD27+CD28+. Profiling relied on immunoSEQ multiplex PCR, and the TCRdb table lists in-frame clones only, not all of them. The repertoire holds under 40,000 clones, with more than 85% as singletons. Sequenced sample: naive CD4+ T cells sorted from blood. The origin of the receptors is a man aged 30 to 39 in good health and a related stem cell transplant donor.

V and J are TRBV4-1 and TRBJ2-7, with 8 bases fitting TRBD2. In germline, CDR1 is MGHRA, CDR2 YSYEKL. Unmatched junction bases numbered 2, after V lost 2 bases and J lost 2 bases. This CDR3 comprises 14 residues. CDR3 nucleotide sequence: TGCGCCAGCAGCCAACTAGCGGGTCCCTACGAGCAGTACTTC. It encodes CASSQLAGPYEQYF.

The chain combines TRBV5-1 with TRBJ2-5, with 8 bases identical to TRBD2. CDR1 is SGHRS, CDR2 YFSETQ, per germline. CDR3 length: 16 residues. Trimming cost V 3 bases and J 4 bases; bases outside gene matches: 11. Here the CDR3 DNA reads TGCGCCAGCAGCTCCTTGCTCGGGACTAGTGGAGAGACCCAGTACTTC. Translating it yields CASSSLLGTSGETQYF.

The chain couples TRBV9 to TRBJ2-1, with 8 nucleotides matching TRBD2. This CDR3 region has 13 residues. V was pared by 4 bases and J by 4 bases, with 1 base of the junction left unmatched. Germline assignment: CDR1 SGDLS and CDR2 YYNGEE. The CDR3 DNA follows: TGTGCCAGCAGCCCGGGAGGGTACAATGAGCAGTTCTTC. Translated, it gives CASSPGGYNEQFF.

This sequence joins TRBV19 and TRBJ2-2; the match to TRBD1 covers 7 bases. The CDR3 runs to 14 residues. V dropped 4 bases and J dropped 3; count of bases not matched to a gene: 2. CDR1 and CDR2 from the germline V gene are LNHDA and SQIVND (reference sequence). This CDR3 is CASSTGGYTGELFF. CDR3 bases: TGTGCCAGTAGTACAGGGGGTTACACCGGGGAGCTGTTTTTT.

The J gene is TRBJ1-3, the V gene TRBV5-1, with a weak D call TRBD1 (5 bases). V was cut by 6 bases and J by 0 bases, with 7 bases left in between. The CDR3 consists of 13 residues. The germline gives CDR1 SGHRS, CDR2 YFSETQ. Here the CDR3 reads CASKQGSGNTIYF. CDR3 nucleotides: TGCGCCAGCAAGCAGGGCTCTGGAAACACCATATATTTT.

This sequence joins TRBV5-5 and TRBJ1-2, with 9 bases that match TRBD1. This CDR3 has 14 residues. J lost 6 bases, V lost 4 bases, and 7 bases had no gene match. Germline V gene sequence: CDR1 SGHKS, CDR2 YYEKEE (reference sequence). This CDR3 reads CASSRIRDRDGYTF. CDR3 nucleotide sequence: TGTGCCAGCAGCCGTATCCGGGACAGGGATGGCTACACCTTC.

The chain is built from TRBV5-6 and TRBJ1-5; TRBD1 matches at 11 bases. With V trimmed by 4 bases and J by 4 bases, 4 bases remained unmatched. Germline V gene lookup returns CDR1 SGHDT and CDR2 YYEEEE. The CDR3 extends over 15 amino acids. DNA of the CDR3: TGTGCCAGCAGCAACTGGGACAGGGGGAATCAGCCCCAGCATTTT. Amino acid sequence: CASSNWDRGNQPQHF. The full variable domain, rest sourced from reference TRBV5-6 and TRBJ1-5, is DAGVTQSPTHLIKTRGQQVTLRCSPKSGHDTVSWYQQALGQGPQFIFQYYEEEERQRGNFPDRFSGHQFPNYSSELNVNALLLGDSALYLCASSNWDRGNQPQHFGDGTRLSIL.

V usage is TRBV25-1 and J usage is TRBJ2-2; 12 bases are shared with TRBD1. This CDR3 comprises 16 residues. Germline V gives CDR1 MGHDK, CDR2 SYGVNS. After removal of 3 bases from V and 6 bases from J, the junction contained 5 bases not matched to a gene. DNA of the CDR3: TGTGCCAGCAGTGATTTCGGGACAGGGGGCTCCGGGGAGCTGTTTTTT. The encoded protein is CASSDFGTGGSGELFF. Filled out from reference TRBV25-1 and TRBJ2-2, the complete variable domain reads EADIYQTPRYLVIGTGKKITLECSQTMGHDKMYWYQQDPGMELHLIHYSYGVNSTEKGDLSSESTVSRIRTEHFPLTLESARPSHTSQYLCASSDFGTGGSGELFFGEGSRLTVL.

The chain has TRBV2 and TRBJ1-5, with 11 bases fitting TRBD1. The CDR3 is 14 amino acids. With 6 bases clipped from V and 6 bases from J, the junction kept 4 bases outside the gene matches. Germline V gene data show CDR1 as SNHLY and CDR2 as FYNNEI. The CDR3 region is CASRPGQGGQPQHF. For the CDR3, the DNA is TGTGCCAGCAGGCCGGGACAGGGGGGTCAGCCCCAGCATTTT.

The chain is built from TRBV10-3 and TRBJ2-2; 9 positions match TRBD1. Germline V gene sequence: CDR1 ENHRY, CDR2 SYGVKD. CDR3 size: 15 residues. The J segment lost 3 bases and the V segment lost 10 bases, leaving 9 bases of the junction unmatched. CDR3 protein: CASRGDREDTGELFF. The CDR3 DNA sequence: TGTGCCAGCAGAGGGGACAGGGAAGACACCGGGGAGCTGTTTTTT.

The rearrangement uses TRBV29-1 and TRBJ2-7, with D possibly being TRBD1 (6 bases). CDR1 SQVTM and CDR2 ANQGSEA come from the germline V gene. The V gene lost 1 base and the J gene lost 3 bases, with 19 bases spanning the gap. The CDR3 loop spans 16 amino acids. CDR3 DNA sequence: TGCAGCGTTGAAGCCCCAGGGGTCAAGAGGGGCTACGAGCAGTACTTC. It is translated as CSVEAPGVKRGYEQYF.

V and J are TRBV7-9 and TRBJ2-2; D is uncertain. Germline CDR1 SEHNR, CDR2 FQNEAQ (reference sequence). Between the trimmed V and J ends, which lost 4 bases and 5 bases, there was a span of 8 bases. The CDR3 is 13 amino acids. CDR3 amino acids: CASSSARTGELFF. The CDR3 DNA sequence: TGTGCCAGCAGCTCCGCGAGGACCGGGGAGCTGTTTTTT. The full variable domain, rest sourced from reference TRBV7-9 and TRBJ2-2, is DTGVSQNPRHKITKRGQNVTFRCDPISEHNRLYWYRQTLGQGPEFLTYFQNEAQLEKSRLLSDRFSAERPKGSFSTLEIQRTEQGDSAMYLCASSSARTGELFFGEGSRLTVL.